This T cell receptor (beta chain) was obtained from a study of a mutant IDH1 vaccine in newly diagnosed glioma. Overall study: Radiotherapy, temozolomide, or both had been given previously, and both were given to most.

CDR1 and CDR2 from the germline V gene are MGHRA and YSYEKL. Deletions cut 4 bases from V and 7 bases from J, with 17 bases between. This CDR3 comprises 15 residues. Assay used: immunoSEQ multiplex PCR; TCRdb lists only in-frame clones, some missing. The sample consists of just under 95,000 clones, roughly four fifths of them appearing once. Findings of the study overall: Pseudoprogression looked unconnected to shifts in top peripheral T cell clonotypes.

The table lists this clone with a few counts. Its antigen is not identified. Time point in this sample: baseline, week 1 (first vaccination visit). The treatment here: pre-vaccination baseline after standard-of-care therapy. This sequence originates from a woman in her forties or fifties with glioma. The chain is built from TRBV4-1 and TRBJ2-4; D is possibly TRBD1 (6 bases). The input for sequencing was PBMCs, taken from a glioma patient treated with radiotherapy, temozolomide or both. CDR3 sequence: CASSLDLGAQNIQYF. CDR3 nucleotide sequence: TGCGCCAGCAGCCTAGATCTGGGGGCCCAGAACATTCAGTACTTC.